The present entry profiles one TCR beta chain with its context. The data originate from a study of blood T cell repertoires in COVID-19. Repertoires were generated with immunoSEQ multiplex PCR, while TCRdb's copy carries only in-frame clones and drops some. This sample has 150,000 to 200,000 clones; 82% occur once, and the top ten carry about 5%. Trimming left V 4 bases short and J 5 bases short, with 9 bases between. CDR3 length: 13 amino acids. The germline CDR1 and CDR2 sequences are SEHNR and FQNEAQ (reference sequence). This rearrangement joins TRBV7-9 to TRBJ2-1; the D is unclear. Sequenced material: PBMCs or T cells enriched from blood (not recorded which). The sequence came from a woman aged 60 to 75 with acute COVID-19. In DNA form, the CDR3 reads TGTGCCAGCAGCTCCCTCCCGGACAATGAGCAGTTCTTC. This translates into CASSSLPDNEQFF.